This T cell receptor beta chain stems from a study of cytomegalovirus exposure and HLA in healthy donors. The wider study: Unique TCRs numbering roughly 85 million, obtained from HLA-typed donors, made up an early data release.

The PCR made use of 60 Vbeta and 13 Jbeta primers. Measured with immunoSEQ multiplex PCR; TCRdb has only the in-frame clones, and not every one. The top ten clones hold 3.8% of a sample with some 93,000 clones, over 75% of them seen once. Study-level points and caveats: A highly shared variant cluster was judged a likely technical artifact. A prior analysis recorded that most TCR beta V segments were productive about 87% or about 30% of the time.

Regarding this clone: Its antigen is as yet unknown.

Nominal health characterized the donors when sampled, though unrecorded immune exposures were likely. The CDR3 sequence is 16 residues long. Per the germline V gene, CDR1 is SGDLS and CDR2 is YYNGEE. V was cut by 3 bases and J by 1 base, with 16 bases left in between. The sequenced sample consisted of PBMCs. The receptor was derived from a man aged 45-65 years in good health and CMV-seronegative. The V call is TRBV9, the J call TRBJ1-1; unclear D gene. For the CDR3, the DNA is TGTGCCAGCAGCGCAGGAAGGTACACATCGAACACTGAAGCTTTCTTT. Protein: CASSAGRYTSNTEAFF.